This T cell receptor (beta chain) is drawn from a study of blood T cell repertoires in COVID-19. Produced via immunoSEQ multiplex PCR; TCRdb's table is partial and in-frame only. This sample has 95,000 to 120,000 clones, with 80% to 90% found just once. The CDR3 has 13 amino acids. V shed 9 bases and J shed 1 base, with 12 bases lying between them. The material sequenced was peripheral blood. This sequence was found in a man aged 35 to 55 with acute or convalescent COVID-19. The gene calls are TRBV12-3 or TRBV12-4 and TRBJ2-5; weak D call: TRBD2 (5 bases). CDR3 DNA sequence: TGTGCCAGTTCGACGGGAACCCAAGAGACCCAGTACTTC. Translating gives CASSTGTQETQYF.